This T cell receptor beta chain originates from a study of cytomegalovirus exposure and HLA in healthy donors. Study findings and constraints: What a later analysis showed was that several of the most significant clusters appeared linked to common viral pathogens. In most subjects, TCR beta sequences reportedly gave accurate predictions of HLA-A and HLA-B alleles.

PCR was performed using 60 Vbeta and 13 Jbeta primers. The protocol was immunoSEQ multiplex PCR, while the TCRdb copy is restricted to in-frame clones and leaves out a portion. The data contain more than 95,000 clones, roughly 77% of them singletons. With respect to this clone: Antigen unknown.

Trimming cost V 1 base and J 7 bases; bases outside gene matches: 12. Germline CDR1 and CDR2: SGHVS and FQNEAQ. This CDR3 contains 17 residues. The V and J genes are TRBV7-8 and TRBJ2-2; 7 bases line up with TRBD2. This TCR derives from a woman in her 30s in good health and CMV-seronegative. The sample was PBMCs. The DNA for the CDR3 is TGTGCCAGCAGCTTAGGTTTTTTCGGGAGGAAGGGCGGGGAGCTGTTTTTT. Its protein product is CASSLGFFGRKGGELFF.